This TCR beta chain was captured by sequencing in a study of shared clonotypes between healthy human individuals. CDR3 length: 13 amino acids. Germline CDR1 reads GTSNPN; CDR2 reads SVGIG (reference sequence). The V end was cut by 1 base, the J end by 6 bases, with 12 bases between. Participating donors were healthy, HIV-negative adults free of recent acute infections or vaccinations. Sequenced by immunoSEQ multiplex PCR; TCRdb stores in-frame clones only, minus some. The sample contains fewer than 1.4 million clones, 75% to 80% of which appear only once. J is TRBJ1-1 and V is TRBV30; D perhaps matches TRBD1 (5 bases). The receptor was isolated from a man between 18 and 29 years old in good health. Some clones in this sample may be carry-over from other donors' samples. Sequencing was carried out using memory CD4+ T cells from PBMCs. Subset defined: CD45RA-negative fraction. The CDR3 DNA reads TGTGCCTGGAGTGCCCAGGGAATTGCTGAAGCTTTCTTT. Amino acid sequence: CAWSAQGIAEAFF.